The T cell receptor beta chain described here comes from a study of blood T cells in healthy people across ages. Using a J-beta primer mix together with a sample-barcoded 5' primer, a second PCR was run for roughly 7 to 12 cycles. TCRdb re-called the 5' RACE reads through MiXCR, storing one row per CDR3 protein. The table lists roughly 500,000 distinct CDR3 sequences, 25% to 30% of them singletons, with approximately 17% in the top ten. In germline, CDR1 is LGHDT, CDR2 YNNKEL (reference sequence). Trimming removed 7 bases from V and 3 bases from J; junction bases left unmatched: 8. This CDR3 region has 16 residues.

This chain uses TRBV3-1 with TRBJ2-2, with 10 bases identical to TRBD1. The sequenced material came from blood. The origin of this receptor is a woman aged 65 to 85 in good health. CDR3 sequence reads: CASTDRTGGHTGELFF. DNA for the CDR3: TGTGCCAGCACCGACAGGACAGGGGGACACACCGGGGAGCTGTTTTTT.